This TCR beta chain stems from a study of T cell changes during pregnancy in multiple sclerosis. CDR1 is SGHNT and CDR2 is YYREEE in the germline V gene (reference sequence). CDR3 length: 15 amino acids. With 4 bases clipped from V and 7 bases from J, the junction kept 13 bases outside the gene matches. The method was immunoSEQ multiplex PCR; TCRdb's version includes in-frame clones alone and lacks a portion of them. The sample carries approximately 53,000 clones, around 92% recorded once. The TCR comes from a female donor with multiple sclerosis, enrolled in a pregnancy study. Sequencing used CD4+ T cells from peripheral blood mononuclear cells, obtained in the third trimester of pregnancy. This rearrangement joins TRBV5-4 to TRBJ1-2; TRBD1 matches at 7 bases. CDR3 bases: TGTGCCAGCAGCGCGGGACAGAAGATCTATAGTGGCTACACCTTC. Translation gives CASSAGQKIYSGYTF.